This T cell receptor beta chain was obtained from a study of CD8 T cells in Susac syndrome. RNA totalling 0.5 to 1 ug underwent reverse transcription with random hexamers. Via MiXCR, TCRdb re-called the immunoSEQ multiplex PCR reads, giving one row per CDR3 protein. Among about 210,000 distinct CDR3 sequences listed, 95% were seen once. Germline loops: CDR1 SQVTM, CDR2 ANQGSEA. The CDR3 is made up of 17 amino acids. V lost 7 bases to trimming and J lost 2 bases; unmatched junction nucleotides: 13. The chain has TRBV29-1 and TRBJ2-2; 10 nucleotides align to TRBD1. The specimen sequenced was CD4+ T cells from PBMCs. This clonotype was sampled from a human donor with multiple sclerosis. The CDR3 here is CSARAATGGINTGELFF. In DNA, the CDR3 is TGCAGCGCCAGGGCGGCGACAGGGGGCATCAACACCGGGGAGCTGTTTTTT.